This TCR beta chain was captured in a study of patients and donors after allogeneic stem cell transplantation. TCRdb processed the RT-PCR reads anew with MiXCR; each CDR3 protein has one entry. The profile covers around 90,000 distinct CDR3 sequences, with 40% to 60% appearing a single time and around 55% taken by the ten largest. CDR1 SEHNR and CDR2 FQNEAQ come from the germline V gene (reference sequence). The CDR3 spans 16 residues. Trimming removed 2 bases from V and 2 bases from J, with 13 bases in between. The sequence was collected from a human donor who was either an allogeneic HSCT recipient or a stem cell or donor lymphocyte infusion donor (not recorded which). It is not recorded whose cells these are; they may come from a transplant donor. Sequences were obtained from blood, either unsorted or a sorted T cell fraction (not recorded which). The chain has TRBV7-9 and TRBJ1-5; possibly TRBD1 for D (6 bases). The CDR3: CASSLSRGGGNQPQHF. Here the CDR3 DNA reads TGTGCCAGCAGCTTAAGCAGGGGTGGAGGCAATCAGCCCCAGCATTTT.